These 2 T cell receptor beta chains were sequenced from one sample in a study of blood T cell repertoires in COVID-19. Sequenced by immunoSEQ multiplex PCR; TCRdb stores in-frame clones only, minus some. The sample records some 120,000 clones, around 80% being singletons. The source material was peripheral blood. These receptors were collected from a man in his 70s with acute or convalescent COVID-19.

V usage is TRBV5-1 and J usage is TRBJ1-1, with TRBD1 matching 7 bases. With V trimmed by 7 bases and J by 1 base, 10 bases remained unmatched. Germline CDR1 SGHRS, CDR2 YFSETQ. The CDR3 spans 15 residues. The CDR3 DNA reads as TGCGCCAGCCGCTCCTCTTACAGGGGGAACACTGAAGCTTTCTTT. Translating it yields CASRSSYRGNTEAFF.

The rearrangement uses TRBV14 and TRBJ2-1; a possible D gene is TRBD2 (6 bases). The length of the CDR3 is 15 residues. The ends were cut back, 1 base at V and 8 bases at J, with 15 bases in the middle. Germline V gene lookup returns CDR1 SGHDN and CDR2 FVKESK. CDR3 DNA: TGTGCCAGCAGCCAAGTCGGAGGGTTGTGGGATGAGCAGTTCTTC. Its protein product is CASSQVGGLWDEQFF.